This TCR beta chain was captured by sequencing in a study of blood T cells in healthy people across ages. The CDR3 totals 15 residues. Germline V gene sequence: CDR1 SGHRS, CDR2 YFSETQ. It was with a sample-barcoded 5' primer and a J-beta primer mix that a second PCR of about 6 to 12 cycles was run. Every single cDNA molecule received a tag from a template-switch adaptor with 12 random nucleotides. TCRdb recomputed calls from the 5' RACE reads with MiXCR, one row per CDR3 protein. The table has hundreds of thousands of distinct CDR3 sequences, about 50% seen once. To note about this clonotype: One base away lies a much larger clone, so this may be a sequencing read error.

The receptor comes from a woman of 80 years or more in good health. V is TRBV5-1 and J is TRBJ2-3, with 8 bases fitting TRBD2. Sequencing was carried out using blood. In DNA form, the CDR3 reads TGCGCCAGCAGCTTGGGCGGGGGGCGCACAGAGACGCAGTATTTT. This codes for CASSLGGGRTETQYF.